The source of this T cell receptor beta chain is a study of blood T cell repertoires in COVID-19. The overall study: PBMCs, B-cell-depleted T cells, or T cells were the source of the cDNA or gDNA that made up the material.

There are 15 residues in the CDR3. V trimming: 0 bases; J trimming: 10 bases; junction bases outside the gene matches: 7. Germline lookup yields CDR1 SGHRS and CDR2 YFSETQ. Profiled with immunoSEQ multiplex PCR; TCRdb holds only in-frame clones, not every one. The sample carries 200,000 to 250,000 clones, 60% to 85% recorded once. V is TRBV5-1 and J is TRBJ2-1, with 10 bases aligning to TRBD2. Specimen: peripheral blood. The origin of this receptor is a woman aged 70-85 years with acute or convalescent COVID-19. The CDR3 nucleotides read TGCGCCAGCAGCTTGGATGGGGGTAGCGGGAGGGAGCAGTTCTTC. Residues: CASSLDGGSGREQFF.